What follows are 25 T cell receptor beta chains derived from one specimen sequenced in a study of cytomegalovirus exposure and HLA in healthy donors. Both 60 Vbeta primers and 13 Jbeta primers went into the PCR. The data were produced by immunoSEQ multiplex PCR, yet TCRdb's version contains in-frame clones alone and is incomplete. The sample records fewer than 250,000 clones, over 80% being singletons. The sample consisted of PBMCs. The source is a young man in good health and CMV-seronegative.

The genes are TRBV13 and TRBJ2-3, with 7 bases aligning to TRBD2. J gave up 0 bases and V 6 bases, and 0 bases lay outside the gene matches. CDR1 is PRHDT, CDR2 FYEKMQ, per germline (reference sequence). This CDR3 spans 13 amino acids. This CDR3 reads CASRRESTDTQYF. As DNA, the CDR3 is TGTGCCAGCAGGCGGGAGAGCACAGATACGCAGTATTTT.

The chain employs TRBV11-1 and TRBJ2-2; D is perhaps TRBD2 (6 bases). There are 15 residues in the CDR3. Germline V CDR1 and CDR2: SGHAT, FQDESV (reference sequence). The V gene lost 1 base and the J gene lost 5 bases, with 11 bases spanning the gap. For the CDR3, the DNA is TGTGCCAGCAGCTTAGGACTAGTAGGGACCGGGGAGCTGTTTTTT. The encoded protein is CASSLGLVGTGELFF.

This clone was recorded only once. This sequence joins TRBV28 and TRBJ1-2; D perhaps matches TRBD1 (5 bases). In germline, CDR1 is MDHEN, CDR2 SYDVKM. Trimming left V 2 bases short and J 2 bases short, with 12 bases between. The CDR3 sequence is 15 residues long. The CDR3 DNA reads TGTGCCAGCAGTTTACCTTCGACAGTAAACTATGGCTACACCTTC. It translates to CASSLPSTVNYGYTF.

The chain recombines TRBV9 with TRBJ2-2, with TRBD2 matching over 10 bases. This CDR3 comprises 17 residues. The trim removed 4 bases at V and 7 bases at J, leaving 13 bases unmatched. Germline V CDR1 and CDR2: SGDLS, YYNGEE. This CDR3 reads CASSSRTSGRMNGELFF. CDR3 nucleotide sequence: TGTGCCAGCAGCTCACGGACTAGCGGAAGGATGAACGGGGAGCTGTTTTTT. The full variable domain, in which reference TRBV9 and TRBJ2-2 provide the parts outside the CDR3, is DSGVTQTPKHLITATGQRVTLRCSPRSGDLSVYWYQQSLDQGLQFLIQYYNGEERAKGNILERFSAQQFPDLHSELNLSSLELGDSALYFCASSSRTSGRMNGELFFGEGSRLTVL.

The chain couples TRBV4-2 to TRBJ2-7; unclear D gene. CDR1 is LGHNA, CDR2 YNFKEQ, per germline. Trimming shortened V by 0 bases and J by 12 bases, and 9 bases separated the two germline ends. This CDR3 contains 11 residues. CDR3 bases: TGTGCCAGCAGCCAAGATAATAATCGGTACTTC. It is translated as CASSQDNNRYF.

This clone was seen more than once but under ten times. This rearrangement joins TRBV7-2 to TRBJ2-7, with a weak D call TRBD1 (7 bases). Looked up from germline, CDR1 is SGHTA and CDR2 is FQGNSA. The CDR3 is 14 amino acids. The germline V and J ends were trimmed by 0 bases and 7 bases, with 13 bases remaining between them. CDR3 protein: CASSLAEGAREQYF. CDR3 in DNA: TGTGCCAGCAGCTTAGCGGAGGGGGCTCGGGAGCAGTACTTC.

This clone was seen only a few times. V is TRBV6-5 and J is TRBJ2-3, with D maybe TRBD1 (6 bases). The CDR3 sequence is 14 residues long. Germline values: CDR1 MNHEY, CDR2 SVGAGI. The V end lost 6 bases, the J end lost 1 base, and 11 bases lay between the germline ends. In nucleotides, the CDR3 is TGTGCCAGCAGCCTACAGGGTCGCACAGATACGCAGTATTTT. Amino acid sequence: CASSLQGRTDTQYF.

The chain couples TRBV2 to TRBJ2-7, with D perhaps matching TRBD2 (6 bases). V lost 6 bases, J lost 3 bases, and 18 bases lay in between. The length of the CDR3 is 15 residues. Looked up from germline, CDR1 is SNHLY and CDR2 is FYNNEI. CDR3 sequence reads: CASRDDAAGNYEQYF. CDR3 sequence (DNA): TGTGCCAGCAGGGACGACGCGGCGGGGAACTACGAGCAGTACTTC.

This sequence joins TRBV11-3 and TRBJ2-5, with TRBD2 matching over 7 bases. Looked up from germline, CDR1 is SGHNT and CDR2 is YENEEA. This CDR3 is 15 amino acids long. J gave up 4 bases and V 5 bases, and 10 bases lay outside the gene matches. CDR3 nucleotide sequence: TGTGCCAGCAGCCTCGGGACTACCGTCGGAGAGACCCAGTACTTC. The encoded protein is CASSLGTTVGETQYF.

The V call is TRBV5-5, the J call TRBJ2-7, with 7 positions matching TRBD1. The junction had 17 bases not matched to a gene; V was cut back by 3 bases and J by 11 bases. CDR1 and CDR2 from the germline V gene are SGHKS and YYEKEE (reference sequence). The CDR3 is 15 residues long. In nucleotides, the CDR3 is TGTGCCAGCAGCTACCATTACAGGGGAAGCGAGAAGAAGTACTTC. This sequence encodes CASSYHYRGSEKKYF.

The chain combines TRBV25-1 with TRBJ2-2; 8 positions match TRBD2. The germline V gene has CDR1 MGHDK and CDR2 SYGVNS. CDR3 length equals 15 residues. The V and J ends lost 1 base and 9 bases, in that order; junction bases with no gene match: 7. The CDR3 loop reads CASSESGGHTRELFF. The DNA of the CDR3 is TGTGCCAGCAGTGAATCGGGGGGGCATACTAGGGAGCTGTTTTTT.

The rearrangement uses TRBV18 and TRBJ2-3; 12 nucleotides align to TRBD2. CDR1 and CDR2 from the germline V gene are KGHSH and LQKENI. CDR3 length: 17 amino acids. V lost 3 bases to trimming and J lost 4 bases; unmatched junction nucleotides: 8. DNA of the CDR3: TGTGCCAGCTCACCGTTGACTAGCGGGAGACTCGCAGATACGCAGTATTTT. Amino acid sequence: CASSPLTSGRLADTQYF.

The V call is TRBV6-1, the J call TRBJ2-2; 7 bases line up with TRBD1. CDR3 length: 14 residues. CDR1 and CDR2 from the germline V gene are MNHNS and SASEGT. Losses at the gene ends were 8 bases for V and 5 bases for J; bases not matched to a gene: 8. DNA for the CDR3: TGTGCCAGCGTTCTGACAGGGAGTACCGGGGAGCTGTTTTTT. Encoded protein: CASVLTGSTGELFF.

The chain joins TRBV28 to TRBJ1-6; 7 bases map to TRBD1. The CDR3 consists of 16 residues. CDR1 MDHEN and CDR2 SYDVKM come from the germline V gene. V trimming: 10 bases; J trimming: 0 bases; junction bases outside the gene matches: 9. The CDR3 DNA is TGTGCCACCCGAACGACAGGGAGCTCCTATAATTCACCCCTCCACTTT. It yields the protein CATRTTGSSYNSPLHF.

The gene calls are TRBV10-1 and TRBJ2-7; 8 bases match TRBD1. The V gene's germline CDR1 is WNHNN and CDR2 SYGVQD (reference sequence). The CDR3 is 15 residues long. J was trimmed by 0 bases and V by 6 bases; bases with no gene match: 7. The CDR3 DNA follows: TGCGCCAGCAGCGCGACAGGGGCCGGCTCCTACGAGCAGTACTTC. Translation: CASSATGAGSYEQYF.

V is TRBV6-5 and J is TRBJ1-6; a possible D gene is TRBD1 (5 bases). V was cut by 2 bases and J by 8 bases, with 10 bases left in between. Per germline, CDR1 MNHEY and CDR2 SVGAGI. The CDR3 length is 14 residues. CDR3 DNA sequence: TGTGCCAGCAGTTACAGGCAGGGTGATTCACCCCTCCACTTT. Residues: CASSYRQGDSPLHF.

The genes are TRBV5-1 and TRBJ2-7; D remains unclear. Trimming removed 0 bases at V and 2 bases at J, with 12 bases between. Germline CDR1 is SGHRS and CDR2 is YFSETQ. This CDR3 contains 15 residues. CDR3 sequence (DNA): TGCGCCAGCAGCTTGGAAGGAACAGAGCCCTACGAGCAGTACTTC. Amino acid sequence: CASSLEGTEPYEQYF. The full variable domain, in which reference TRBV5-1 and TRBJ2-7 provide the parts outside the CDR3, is KAGVTQTPRYLIKTRGQQVTLSCSPISGHRSVSWYQQTPGQGLQFLFEYFSETQRNKGNFPGRFSGRQFSNSRSEMNVSTLELGDSALYLCASSLEGTEPYEQYFGPGTRLTVT.

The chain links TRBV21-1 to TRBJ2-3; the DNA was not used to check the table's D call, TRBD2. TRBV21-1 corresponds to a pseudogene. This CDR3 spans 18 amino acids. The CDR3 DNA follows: TGTGCCAGCAGTAGCGGGAGCGAGATACTCGCTAGCACAGATACGCAGTATTTT. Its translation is CASSSGSEILASTDTQYF.

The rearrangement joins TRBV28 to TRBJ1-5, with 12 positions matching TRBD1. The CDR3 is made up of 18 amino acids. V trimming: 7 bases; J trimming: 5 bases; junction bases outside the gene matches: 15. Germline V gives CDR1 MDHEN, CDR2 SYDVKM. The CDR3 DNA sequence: TGTGCCAGCACGACCACTCGGGACAGGGGGCGGACGCATCAGCCCCAGCATTTT. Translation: CASTTTRDRGRTHQPQHF.

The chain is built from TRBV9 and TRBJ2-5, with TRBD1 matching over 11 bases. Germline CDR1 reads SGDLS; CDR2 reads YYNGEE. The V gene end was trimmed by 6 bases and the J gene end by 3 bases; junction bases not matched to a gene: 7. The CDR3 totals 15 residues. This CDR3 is CASTRTGGLEETQYF. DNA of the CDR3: TGTGCCAGCACCCGGACAGGGGGCTTGGAAGAGACCCAGTACTTC.

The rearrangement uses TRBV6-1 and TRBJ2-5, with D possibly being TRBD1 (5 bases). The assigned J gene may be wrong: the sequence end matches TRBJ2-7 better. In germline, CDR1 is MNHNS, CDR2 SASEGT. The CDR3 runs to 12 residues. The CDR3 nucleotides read TGTGCCAGCAGTGAAGTAGGGGCCGAGCAGTACTTC. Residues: CASSEVGAEQYF.

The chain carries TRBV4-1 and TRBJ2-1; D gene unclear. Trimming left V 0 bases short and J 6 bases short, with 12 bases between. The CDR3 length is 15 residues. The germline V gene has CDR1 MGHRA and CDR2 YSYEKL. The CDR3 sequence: CASSQDLASANEQFF. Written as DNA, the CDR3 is TGCGCCAGCAGCCAAGATCTGGCTAGTGCCAATGAGCAGTTCTTC.

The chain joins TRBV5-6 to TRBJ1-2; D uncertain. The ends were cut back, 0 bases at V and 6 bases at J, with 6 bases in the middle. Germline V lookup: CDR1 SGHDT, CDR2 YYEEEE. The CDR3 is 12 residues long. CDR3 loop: CASSLGADGYTF. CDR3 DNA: TGTGCCAGCAGCTTGGGTGCAGATGGCTACACCTTC. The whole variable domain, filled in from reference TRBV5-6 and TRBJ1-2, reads DAGVTQSPTHLIKTRGQQVTLRCSPKSGHDTVSWYQQALGQGPQFIFQYYEEEERQRGNFPDRFSGHQFPNYSSELNVNALLLGDSALYLCASSLGADGYTFGSGTRLTVV.

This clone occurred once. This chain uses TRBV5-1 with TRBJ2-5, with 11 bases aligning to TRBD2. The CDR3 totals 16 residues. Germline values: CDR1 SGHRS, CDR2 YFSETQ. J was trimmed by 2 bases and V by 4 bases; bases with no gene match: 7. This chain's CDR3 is CASSPLAGDGQETQYF. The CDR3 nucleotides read TGCGCCAGCAGCCCACTAGCGGGGGACGGTCAAGAGACCCAGTACTTC.

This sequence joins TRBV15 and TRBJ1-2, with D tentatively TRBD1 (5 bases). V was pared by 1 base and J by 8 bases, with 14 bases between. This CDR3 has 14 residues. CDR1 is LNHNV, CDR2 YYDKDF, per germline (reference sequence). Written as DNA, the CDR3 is TGTGCCACCAGCAGAGTGGGGGACTCGAGGGGCTACACCTTC. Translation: CATSRVGDSRGYTF.